These 6 T cell receptor beta chains were all obtained from the same sample, sequenced in a study of CD8+CD57+ T cells in acquired aplastic anemia. It was patients with CD8+CD57+ cell expansion by flow cytometry who were chosen for sequencing. CDR3 and TCR beta VDJ profiling relied on a genomic DNA template. TCRdb redid the calling of the reads with MiXCR, one entry per CDR3 protein. The profile shows 400,000 to 600,000 distinct CDR3 sequences, less than 35% of them singletons. Material for sequencing was sorted CD4+, CD8+, or CD8+CD57+ T cells (not recorded which) from PBMCs. All receptors derive from a human donor with aplastic anemia.

This clonotype appeared a single time. This rearrangement joins TRBV30 to TRBJ1-4; D possibly corresponds to TRBD1 (5 bases). Germline V CDR1 and CDR2: GTSNPN, SVGIG (reference sequence). This CDR3 spans 13 amino acids. Trimming took off 4 bases at V and 8 bases at J, with 14 bases between the two ends. The CDR3 loop is CAWNPGSKEKLFF. The CDR3 DNA follows: TGTGCCTGGAATCCAGGGAGCAAAGAAAAACTGTTTTTT.

In its sample, this clonotype was seen many times. V and J are TRBV7-2 and TRBJ1-2; the D gene is possibly TRBD1 (5 bases). V was trimmed by 0 bases and J by 7 bases, leaving 9 bases between them. In germline, CDR1 is SGHTA, CDR2 FQGNSA. This CDR3 has 13 residues. CDR3 sequence reads: CASSLARESGYTF. Here the CDR3 DNA reads TGTGCCAGCAGCTTAGCCAGGGAATCTGGCTACACCTTC.

This clonotype came up many times. This chain uses TRBV10-2 with TRBJ1-5; D unresolved. V lost 4 bases, J lost 6 bases, and 10 bases lay in between. The CDR3 extends over 13 amino acids. CDR1 is WSHSY, CDR2 SAAADI, per germline. CDR3 in DNA: TGCGCCAGCAGTGGGCCCATGGGTCAGCCCCAGCATTTT. Translation gives CASSGPMGQPQHF.

The chain joins TRBV4-2 to TRBJ2-7; TRBD1 matches 7 bases. V trimming: 4 bases; J trimming: 2 bases; junction bases outside the gene matches: 5. The CDR3 is 14 residues long. Germline CDR1 LGHNA, CDR2 YNFKEQ. The CDR3 DNA is TGTGCCAGCAGCCCTACGGGACAGCCCTACGAGCAGTACTTC. This translates into CASSPTGQPYEQYF.

This clonotype was counted at least ten times. The rearrangement joins TRBV20-1 to TRBJ2-7, with D perhaps being TRBD1 or TRBD2 (5 bases each). The CDR3 runs 15 residues. CDR1 and CDR2 from the germline V gene are DFQATT and SNEGSKA (reference sequence). Trimming cost V 4 bases and J 2 bases, with 18 bases left between them. In DNA form, the CDR3 reads TGCAGTGCTACCATTGTGGGGGACGCAACCTACGAGCAGTACTTC. This sequence encodes CSATIVGDATYEQYF.

The chain employs TRBV6-1 and TRBJ2-1; a weak D match, TRBD2 (5 bases). The germline CDR1 and CDR2 sequences are MNHNS and SASEGT. The CDR3 has 15 amino acids. Trimming removed 2 bases from V and 8 bases from J, with 16 bases in between. The CDR3 DNA sequence: TGTGCCAGCAGTGAATCGGGGTCCCTTTATGATGAGCAGTTCTTC. This codes for CASSESGSLYDEQFF.